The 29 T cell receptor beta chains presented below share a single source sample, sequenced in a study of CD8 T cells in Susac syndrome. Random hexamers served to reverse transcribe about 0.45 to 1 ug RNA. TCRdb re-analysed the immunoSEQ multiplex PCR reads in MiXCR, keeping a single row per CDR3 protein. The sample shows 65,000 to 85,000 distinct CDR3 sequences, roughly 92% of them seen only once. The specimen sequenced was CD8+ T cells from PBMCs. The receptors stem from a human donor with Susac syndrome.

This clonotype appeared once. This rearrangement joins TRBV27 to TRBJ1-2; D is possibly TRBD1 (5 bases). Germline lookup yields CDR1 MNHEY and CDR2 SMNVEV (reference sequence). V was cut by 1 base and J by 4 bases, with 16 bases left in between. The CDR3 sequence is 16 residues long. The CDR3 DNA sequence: TGTGCCAGCAGTTTATTAGGACCCCAGGGTCCCTATGGCTACACCTTC. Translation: CASSLLGPQGPYGYTF.

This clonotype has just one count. The CDR3 spells CASSQDELTGFPQPQHF. CDR3 sequence (DNA): TGTGCCAGCAGCCAAGATGAATTGACAGGGTTCCCTCAGCCCCAGCATTTT. This chain uses TRBV3-1 with TRBJ1-5, with 7 bases aligning to TRBD1. This CDR3 has 17 amino acids. Germline V gives CDR1 LGHDT, CDR2 YNNKEL (reference sequence). The ends lost 0 bases at V and 6 bases at J; junction bases unmatched: 11.

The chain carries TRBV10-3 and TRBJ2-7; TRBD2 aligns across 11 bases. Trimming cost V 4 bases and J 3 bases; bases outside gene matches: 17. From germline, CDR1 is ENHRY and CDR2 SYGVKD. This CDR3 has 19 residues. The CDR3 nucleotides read TGTGCCATCAGTGGCGAAGGGGGACTAGCGGAGGACTCCCTCTACGAGCAGTACTTC. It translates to CAISGEGGLAEDSLYEQYF.

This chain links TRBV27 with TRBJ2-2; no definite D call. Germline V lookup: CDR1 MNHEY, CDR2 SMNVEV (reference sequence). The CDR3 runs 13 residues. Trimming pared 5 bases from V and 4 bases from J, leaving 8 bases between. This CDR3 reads CASSPLGTGELFF. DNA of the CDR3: TGTGCCAGCAGTCCCTTGGGCACCGGGGAGCTGTTTTTT.

CDR3 sequence (DNA): TGCGCCAGGGGACAGGGGGCAGGCGAGCAGTACTTC. Translating gives CARGQGAGEQYF. This sequence joins TRBV10-1 and TRBJ2-7, with 12 positions matching TRBD1. The J segment lost 6 bases and the V segment lost 9 bases, leaving 3 bases of the junction unmatched. This CDR3 is built from 12 residues. Germline-derived CDR1 and CDR2 are WNHNN and SYGVQD (reference sequence).

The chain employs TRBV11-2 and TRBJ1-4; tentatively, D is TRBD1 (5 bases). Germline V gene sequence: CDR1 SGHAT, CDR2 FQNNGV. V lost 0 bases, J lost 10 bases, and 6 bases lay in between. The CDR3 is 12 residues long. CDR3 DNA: TGTGCCAGCAGCTTAGACAGGGTAAAACTGTTTTTT. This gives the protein CASSLDRVKLFF.

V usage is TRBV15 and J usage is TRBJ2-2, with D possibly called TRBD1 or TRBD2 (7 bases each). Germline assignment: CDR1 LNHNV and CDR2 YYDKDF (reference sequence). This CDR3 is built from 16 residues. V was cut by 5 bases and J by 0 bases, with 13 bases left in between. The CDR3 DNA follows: TGTGCCACCAGCCAGGGGGGGGGCCCGAACACCGGGGAGCTGTTTTTT. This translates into CATSQGGGPNTGELFF.

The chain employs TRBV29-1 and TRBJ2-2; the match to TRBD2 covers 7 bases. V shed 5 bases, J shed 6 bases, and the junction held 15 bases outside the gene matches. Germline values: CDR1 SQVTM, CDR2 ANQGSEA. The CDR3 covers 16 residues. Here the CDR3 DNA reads TGCAGCGTTCGTACATGGGGCGGGAGAGTTGCCGGGGAGCTGTTTTTT. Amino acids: CSVRTWGGRVAGELFF.

The CDR3 protein is CATSTSGTGGFGETQYF. DNA of the CDR3: TGTGCCACCAGCACCTCCGGGACAGGGGGATTCGGGGAGACCCAGTACTTC. The chain couples TRBV15 to TRBJ2-5; 11 nucleotides agree with TRBD1. This CDR3 contains 17 residues. Trimming cost V 4 bases and J 5 bases; bases outside gene matches: 12. Germline V CDR1 and CDR2: LNHNV, YYDKDF (reference sequence).

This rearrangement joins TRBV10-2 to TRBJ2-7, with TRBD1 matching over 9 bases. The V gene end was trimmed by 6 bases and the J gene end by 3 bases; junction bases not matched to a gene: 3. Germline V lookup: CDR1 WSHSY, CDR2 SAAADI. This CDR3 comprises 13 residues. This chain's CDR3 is CASRGTGNYEQYF. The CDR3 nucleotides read TGCGCCAGCAGGGGGACAGGGAACTACGAGCAGTACTTC.

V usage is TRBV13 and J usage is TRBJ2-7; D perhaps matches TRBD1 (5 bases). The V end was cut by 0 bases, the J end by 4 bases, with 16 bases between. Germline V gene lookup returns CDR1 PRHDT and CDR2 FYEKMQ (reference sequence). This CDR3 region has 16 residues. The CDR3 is CASSLGLRQGGYEQYF. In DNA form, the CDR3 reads TGTGCCAGCAGCTTAGGCCTTAGGCAGGGTGGTTACGAGCAGTACTTC.

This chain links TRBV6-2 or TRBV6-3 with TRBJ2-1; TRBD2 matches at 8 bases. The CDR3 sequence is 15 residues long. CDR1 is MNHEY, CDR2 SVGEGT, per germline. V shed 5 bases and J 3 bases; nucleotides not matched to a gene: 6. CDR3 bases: TGTGCCAGCAGTCCGGGAGGGATTAACTACAATGAGCAGTTCTTC. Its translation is CASSPGGINYNEQFF.

As DNA, the CDR3 is TGTGCCAGCAGCTCCTGGACTAGGCGAGAGACCCAGTACTTC. Translation gives CASSSWTRRETQYF. The chain has TRBV5-5 and TRBJ2-5, with TRBD2 matching 7 bases. Germline V gene sequence: CDR1 SGHKS, CDR2 YYEKEE (reference sequence). V shed 3 bases, J shed 4 bases, and the junction held 6 bases outside the gene matches. This CDR3 spans 14 amino acids.

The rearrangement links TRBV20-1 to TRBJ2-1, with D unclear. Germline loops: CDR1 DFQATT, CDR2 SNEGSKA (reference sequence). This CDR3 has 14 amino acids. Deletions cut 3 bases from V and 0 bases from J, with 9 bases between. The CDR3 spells CSASGSGSYNEQFF. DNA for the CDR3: TGCAGTGCTAGTGGTTCAGGCTCCTACAATGAGCAGTTCTTC.

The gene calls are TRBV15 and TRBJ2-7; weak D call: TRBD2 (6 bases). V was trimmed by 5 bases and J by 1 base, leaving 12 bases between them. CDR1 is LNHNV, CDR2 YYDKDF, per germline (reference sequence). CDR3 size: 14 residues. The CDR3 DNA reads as TGTGCCACCAGCGGAGGGTATGGATCCTACGAGCAGTACTTC. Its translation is CATSGGYGSYEQYF. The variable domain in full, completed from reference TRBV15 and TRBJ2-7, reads DAMVIQNPRYQVTQFGKPVTLSCSQTLNHNVMYWYQQKSSQAPKLLFHYYDKDFNNEADTPDNFQSRRPNTSFCFLDIRSPGLGDTAMYLCATSGGYGSYEQYFGPGTRLTVT.

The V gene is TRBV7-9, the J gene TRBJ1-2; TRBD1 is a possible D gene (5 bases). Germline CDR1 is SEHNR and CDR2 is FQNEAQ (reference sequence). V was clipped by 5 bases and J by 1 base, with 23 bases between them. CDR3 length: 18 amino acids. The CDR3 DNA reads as TGTGCCAGCAGCGACGACCTGGGGTTCGGGACGGATAACTATGGCTACACCTTC. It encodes CASSDDLGFGTDNYGYTF.

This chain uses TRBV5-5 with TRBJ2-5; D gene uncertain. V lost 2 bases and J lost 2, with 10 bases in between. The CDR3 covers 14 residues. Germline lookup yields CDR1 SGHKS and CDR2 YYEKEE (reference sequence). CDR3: CASSFRLIQETQYF. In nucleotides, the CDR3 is TGTGCCAGCAGCTTTAGGCTTATTCAAGAGACCCAGTACTTC.

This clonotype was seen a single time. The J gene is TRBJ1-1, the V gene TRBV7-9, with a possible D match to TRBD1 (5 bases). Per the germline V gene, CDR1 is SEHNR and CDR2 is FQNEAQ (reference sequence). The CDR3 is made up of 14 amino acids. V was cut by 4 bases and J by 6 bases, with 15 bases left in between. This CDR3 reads CASSSGTPPPEAFF. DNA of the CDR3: TGTGCCAGCAGCTCCGGGACTCCTCCCCCTGAAGCTTTCTTT. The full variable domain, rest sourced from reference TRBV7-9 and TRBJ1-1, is DTGVSQNPRHKITKRGQNVTFRCDPISEHNRLYWYRQTLGQGPEFLTYFQNEAQLEKSRLLSDRFSAERPKGSFSTLEIQRTEQGDSAMYLCASSSGTPPPEAFFGQGTRLTVV.

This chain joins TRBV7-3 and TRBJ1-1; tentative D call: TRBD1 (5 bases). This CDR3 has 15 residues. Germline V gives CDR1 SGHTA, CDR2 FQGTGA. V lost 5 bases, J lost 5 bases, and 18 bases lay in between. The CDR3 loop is CASSTQNAGLTEAFF. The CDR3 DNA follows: TGTGCCAGCAGCACCCAGAATGCAGGGTTGACTGAAGCTTTCTTT.

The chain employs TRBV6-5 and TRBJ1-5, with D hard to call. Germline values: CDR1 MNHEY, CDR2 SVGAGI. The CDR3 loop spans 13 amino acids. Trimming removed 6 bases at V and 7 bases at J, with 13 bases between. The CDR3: CASRQESWQPQHF. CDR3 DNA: TGTGCCAGCAGGCAGGAGTCATGGCAGCCCCAGCATTTT.

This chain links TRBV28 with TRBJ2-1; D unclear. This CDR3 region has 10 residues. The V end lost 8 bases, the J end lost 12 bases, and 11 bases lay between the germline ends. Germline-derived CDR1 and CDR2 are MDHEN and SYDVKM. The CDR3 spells CASVGYGQFF. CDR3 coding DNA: TGTGCCAGCGTAGGATACGGGCAGTTCTTC. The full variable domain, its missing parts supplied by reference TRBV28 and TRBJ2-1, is DVKVTQSSRYLVKRTGEKVFLECVQDMDHENMFWYRQDPGLGLRLIYFSYDVKMKEKGDIPEGYSVSREKKERFSLILESASTNQTSMYLCASVGYGQFFGPGTRLTVL.

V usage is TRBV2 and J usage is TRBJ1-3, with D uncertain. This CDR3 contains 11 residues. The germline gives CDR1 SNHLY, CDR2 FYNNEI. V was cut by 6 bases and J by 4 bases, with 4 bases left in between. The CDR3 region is CASRTGNTIYF. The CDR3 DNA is TGTGCCAGCAGGACAGGAAACACCATATATTTT.

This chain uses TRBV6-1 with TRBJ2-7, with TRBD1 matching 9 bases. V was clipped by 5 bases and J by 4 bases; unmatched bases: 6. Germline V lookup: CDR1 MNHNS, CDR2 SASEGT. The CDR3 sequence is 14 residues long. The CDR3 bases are TGTGCCAGCAGTACCGGGACAGGGCAGTACGAGCAGTACTTC. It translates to CASSTGTGQYEQYF.

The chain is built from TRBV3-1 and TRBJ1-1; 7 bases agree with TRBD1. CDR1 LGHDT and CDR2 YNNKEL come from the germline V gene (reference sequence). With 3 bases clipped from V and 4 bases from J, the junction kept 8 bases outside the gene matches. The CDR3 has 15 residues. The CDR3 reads CASSHGGQGVTEAFF. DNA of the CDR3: TGTGCCAGCAGCCACGGGGGGCAGGGGGTCACTGAAGCTTTCTTT.

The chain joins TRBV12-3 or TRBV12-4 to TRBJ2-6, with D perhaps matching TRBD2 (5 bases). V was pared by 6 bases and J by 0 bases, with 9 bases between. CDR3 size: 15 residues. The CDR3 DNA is TGTGCCAGCAGCAAGACTATCTCTGGGGCCAACGTCCTGACTTTC. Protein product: CASSKTISGANVLTF.

In DNA form, the CDR3 reads TGCACCAGCAGCCAAGATGAAACAGGGAAAGGAAATGGCTACACCTTC. Translated, it gives CTSSQDETGKGNGYTF. The rearrangement links TRBV1 to TRBJ1-2; the table's D call of TRBD1 was not tested on the DNA. TRBV1 is described as a pseudogene. The CDR3 has 16 amino acids.

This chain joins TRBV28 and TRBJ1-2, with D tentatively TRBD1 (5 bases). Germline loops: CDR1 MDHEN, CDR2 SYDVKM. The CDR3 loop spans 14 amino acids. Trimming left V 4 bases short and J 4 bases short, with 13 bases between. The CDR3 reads CASSYVDTSYGYTF. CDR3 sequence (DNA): TGTGCCAGCAGTTACGTGGACACGAGCTATGGCTACACCTTC.

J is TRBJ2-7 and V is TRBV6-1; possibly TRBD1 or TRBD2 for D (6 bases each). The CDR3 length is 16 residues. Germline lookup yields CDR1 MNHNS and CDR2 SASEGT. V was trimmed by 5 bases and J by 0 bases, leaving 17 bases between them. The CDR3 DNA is TGTGCCAGCAGTATTCAGTCCGGGGGCCTCTCCTACGAGCAGTACTTC. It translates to CASSIQSGGLSYEQYF.

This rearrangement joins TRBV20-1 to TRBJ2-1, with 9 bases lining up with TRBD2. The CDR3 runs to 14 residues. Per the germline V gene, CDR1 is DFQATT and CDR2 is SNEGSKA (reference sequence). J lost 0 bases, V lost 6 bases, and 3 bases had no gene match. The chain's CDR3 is CSAVAGVSYNEQFF. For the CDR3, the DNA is TGCAGTGCGGTAGCGGGAGTCTCCTACAATGAGCAGTTCTTC.